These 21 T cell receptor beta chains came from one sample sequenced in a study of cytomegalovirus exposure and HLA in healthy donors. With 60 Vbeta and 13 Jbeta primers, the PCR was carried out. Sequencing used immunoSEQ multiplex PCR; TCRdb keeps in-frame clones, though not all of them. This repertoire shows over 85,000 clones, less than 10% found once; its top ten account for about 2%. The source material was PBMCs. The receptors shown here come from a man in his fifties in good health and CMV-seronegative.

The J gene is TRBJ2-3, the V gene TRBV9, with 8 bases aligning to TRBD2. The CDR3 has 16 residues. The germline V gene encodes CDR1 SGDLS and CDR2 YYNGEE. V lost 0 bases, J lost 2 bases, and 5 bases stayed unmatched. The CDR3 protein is CASSVAAGASTDTQYF. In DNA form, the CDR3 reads TGTGCCAGCAGCGTAGCAGCGGGAGCTTCCACAGATACGCAGTATTTT.

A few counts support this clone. Here the CDR3 reads CASSPPRGADGSPLHF. The CDR3 nucleotides read TGTGCCAGCTCACCACCCCGGGGGGCAGATGGTTCACCCCTCCACTTT. The rearrangement uses TRBV18 and TRBJ1-6; D may be TRBD1 (6 bases). Deletions cut 0 bases from V and 9 bases from J, with 15 bases between. Germline V CDR1 and CDR2: KGHSH, LQKENI. This CDR3 has 16 amino acids. Full variable domain (remainder filled in from reference TRBV18 and TRBJ1-6): NAGVMQNPRHLVRRRGQEARLRCSPMKGHSHVYWYRQLPEEGLKFMVYLQKENIIDESGMPKERFSAEFPKEGPSILRIQQVVRGDSAAYFCASSPPRGADGSPLHFGNGTRLTVT.

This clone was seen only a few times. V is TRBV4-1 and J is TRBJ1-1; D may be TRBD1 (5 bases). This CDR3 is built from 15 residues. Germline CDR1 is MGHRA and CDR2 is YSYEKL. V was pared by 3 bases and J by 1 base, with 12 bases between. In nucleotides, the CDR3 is TGCGCCAGCAGCCACCTCGGGGGTGCGAACACTGAAGCTTTCTTT. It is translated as CASSHLGGANTEAFF.

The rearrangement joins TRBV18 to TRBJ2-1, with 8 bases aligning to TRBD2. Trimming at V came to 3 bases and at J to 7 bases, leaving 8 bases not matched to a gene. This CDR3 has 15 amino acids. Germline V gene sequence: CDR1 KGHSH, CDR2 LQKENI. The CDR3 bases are TGTGCCAGCTCACCGTCCTCGGGAGGGCCTAATGAGCAGTTCTTC. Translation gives CASSPSSGGPNEQFF.

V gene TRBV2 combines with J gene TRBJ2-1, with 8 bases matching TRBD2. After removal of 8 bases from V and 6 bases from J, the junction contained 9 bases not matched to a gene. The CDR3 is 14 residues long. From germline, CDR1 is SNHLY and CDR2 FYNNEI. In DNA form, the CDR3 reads TGTGCCAGCCGGTGGACTAGCCCCGGCAATGAGCAGTTCTTC. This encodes CASRWTSPGNEQFF.

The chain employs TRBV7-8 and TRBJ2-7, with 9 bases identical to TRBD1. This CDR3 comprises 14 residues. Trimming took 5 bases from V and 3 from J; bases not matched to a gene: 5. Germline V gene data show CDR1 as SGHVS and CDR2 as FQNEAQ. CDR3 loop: CASSTPGQGYEQYF. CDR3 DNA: TGTGCCAGCAGCACTCCGGGACAGGGCTACGAGCAGTACTTC.

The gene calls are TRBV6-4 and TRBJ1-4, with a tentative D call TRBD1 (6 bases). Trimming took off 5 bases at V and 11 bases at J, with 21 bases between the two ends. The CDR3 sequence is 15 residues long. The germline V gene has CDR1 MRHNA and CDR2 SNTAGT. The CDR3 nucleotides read TGTGCCAGCAGTTCCTCCGACAGGCGCGTGGGGAAACTGTTTTTT. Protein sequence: CASSSSDRRVGKLFF.

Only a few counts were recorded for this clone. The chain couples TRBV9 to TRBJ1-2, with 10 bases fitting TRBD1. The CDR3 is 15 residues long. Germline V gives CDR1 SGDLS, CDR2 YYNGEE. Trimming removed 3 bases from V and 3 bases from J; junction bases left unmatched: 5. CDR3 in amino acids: CASSAGQGRDYGYTF. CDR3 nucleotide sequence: TGTGCCAGCAGCGCGGGACAGGGGAGGGACTATGGCTACACCTTC.

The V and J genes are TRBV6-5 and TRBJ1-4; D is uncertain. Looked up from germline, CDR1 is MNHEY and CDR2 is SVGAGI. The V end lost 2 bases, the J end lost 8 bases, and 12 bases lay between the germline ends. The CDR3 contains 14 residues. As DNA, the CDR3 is TGTGCCAGCAGTTACAAAAGGGAGGACGAAAAACTGTTTTTT. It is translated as CASSYKREDEKLFF.

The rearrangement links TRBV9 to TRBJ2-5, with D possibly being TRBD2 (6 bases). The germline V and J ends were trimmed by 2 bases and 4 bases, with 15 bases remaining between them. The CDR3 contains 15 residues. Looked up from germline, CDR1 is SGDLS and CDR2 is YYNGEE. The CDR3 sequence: CASSVLGGWVETQYF. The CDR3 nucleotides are TGTGCCAGCAGCGTTCTGGGGGGATGGGTAGAGACCCAGTACTTC.

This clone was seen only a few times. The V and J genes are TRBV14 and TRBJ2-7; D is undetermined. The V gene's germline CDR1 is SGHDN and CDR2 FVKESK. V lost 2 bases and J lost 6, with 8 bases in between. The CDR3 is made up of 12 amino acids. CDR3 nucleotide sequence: TGTGCCAGCAGCCAAAGTAGCAGCGAGCAGTACTTC. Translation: CASSQSSSEQYF.

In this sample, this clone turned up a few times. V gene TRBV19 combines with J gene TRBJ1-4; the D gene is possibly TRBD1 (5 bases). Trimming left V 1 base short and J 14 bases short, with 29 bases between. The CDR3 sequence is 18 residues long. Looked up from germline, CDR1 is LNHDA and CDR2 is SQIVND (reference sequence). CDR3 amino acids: CASSIVGSTALRMKRLFF. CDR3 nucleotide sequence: TGTGCCAGTAGTATAGTAGGATCGACAGCCCTTCGGATGAAAAGGCTGTTTTTT.

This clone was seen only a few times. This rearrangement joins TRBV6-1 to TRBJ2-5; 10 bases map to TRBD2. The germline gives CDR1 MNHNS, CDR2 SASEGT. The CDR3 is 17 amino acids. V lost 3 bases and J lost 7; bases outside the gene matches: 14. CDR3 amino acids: CASSEEVRTSGSGTQYF. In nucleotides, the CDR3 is TGTGCCAGCAGTGAGGAGGTCCGGACTAGCGGCTCGGGGACCCAGTACTTC.

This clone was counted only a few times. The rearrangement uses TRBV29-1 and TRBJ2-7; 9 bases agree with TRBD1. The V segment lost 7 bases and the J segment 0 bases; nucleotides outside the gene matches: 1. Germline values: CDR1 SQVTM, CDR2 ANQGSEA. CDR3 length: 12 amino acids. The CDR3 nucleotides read TGCAGCGGGGGACAGGGCTCCTACGAGCAGTACTTC. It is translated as CSGGQGSYEQYF.

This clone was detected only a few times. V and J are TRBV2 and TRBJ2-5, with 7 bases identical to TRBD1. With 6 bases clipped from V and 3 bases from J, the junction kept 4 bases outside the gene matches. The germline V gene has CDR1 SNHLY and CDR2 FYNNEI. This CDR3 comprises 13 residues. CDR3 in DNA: TGTGCCAGCAGCACGGGACAGAAAGAGACCCAGTACTTC. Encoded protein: CASSTGQKETQYF.

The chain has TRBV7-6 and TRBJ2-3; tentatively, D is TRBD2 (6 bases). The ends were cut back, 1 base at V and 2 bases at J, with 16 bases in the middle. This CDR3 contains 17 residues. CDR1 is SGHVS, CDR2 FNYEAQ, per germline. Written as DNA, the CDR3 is TGTGCCAGCAGCTTAGGGGTGGGGGGATCACTCACAGATACGCAGTATTTT. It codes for CASSLGVGGSLTDTQYF.

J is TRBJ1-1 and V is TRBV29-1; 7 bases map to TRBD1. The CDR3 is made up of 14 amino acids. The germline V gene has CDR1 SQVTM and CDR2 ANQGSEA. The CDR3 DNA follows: TGCACCAGTATACAACCGACAGGGCGCACTGAAGCTTTCTTT. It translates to CTSIQPTGRTEAFF.

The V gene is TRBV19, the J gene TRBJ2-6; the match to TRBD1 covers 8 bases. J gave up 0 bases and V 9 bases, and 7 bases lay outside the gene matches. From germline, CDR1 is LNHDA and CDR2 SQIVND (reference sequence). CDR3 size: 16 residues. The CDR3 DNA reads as TGTGCCAGCCGGACAGGGAGTATCTCTGGGGCCAACGTCCTGACTTTC. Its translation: CASRTGSISGANVLTF.

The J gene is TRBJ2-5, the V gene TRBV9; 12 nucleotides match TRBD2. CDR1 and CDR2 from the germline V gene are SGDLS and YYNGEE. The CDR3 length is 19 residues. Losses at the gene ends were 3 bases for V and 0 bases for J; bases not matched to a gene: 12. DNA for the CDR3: TGTGCCAGCAGCGCTGGACTAGCGGGGCTGACCCTGTACCAAGAGACCCAGTACTTC. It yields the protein CASSAGLAGLTLYQETQYF.

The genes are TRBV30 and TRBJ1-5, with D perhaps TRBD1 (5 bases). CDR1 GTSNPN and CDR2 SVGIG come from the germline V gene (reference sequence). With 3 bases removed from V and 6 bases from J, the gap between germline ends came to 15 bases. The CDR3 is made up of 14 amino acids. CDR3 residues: CAWSPHMGGQPQHF. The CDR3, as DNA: TGTGCCTGGAGCCCCCATATGGGGGGTCAGCCCCAGCATTTT.

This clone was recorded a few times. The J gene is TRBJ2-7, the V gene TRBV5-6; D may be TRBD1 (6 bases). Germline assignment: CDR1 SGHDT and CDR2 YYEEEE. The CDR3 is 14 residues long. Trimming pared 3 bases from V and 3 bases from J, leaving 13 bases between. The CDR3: CASSSPGQHYEQYF. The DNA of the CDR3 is TGTGCCAGCAGCTCCCCCGGACAGCACTACGAGCAGTACTTC.